The sequence of this T cell receptor (beta chain) was determined in a study of T-cell reconstitution after alpha-beta-depleted transplantation in children. The ends were cut back, 4 bases at V and 3 bases at J, with 10 bases in the middle. This CDR3 region has 12 residues. CDR1 is DFQATT and CDR2 is SNEGSKA in the germline V gene (reference sequence). This clonotype was counted between two and nine times. Unique molecular identifiers were built into the TCRbeta library. Each CDR3 protein is one row after TCRdb ran MiXCR on the PCR reads. Of about 830,000 distinct CDR3 sequences in the sample, roughly 15% were seen once.

This rearrangement joins TRBV20-1 to TRBJ2-7, with D perhaps matching TRBD1 (5 bases). This TCR derives from a male patient aged 10 to 17 who had a stem cell transplant for acute lymphoblastic leukemia, so the T cells may come from the graft donor. The specimen comprised PBMCs, mostly from graft donor cells, sampled 360 days after TCRalphabeta/CD19-depleted stem cell transplant. The CDR3 protein is CSANTGIYEQYF. The CDR3 DNA reads as TGCAGTGCTAACACAGGAATCTACGAGCAGTACTTC.